Listed here is a single TCR beta chain. The antigen remains undetermined. This sample stems from a study of cytomegalovirus exposure and HLA in healthy donors. Study-wide background: Of approximately 400 genotyped donors, roughly 80% clustered with self-reported Caucasian donors. Study-level results: Reported findings show TCR beta sequences accurately forecast HLA-A and HLA-B alleles in most subjects.

Per the germline V gene, CDR1 is ENHRY and CDR2 is SYGVKD. V was clipped by 2 bases and J by 7 bases; unmatched bases: 8. The CDR3 length is 15 residues. This PCR relied on a set of 60 Vbeta primers and 13 Jbeta primers. TCRdb's table, derived via immunoSEQ multiplex PCR, lists solely in-frame clones and lacks some. The sample has approximately 140,000 clones, 78% seen once. The chain is built from TRBV10-3 and TRBJ2-1, with TRBD2 matching 7 bases. The receptor's source is a woman between 18 and 29 years old in good health and CMV-seronegative. Sequencing was carried out using PBMCs. The CDR3 is CAISERGIAGNEQFF. CDR3 DNA sequence: TGTGCCATCAGTGAGAGGGGCATAGCGGGTAATGAGCAGTTCTTC.